A single sample gave rise to the 12 T cell receptor beta chains below, sequenced in a study of metastatic and nonmetastatic thyroid tumors. Prior to thyroid surgery, none of the patients had received any treatment. TCRdb re-clonotyped the PCR reads via MiXCR. The data show tens of thousands of clones, with roughly a quarter seen just once and 13% to 15% held by the top ten. Sequenced material: tumor tissue. The receptor set was obtained from a female donor with papillary thyroid cancer or a benign thyroid nodule (not recorded which). Some clones in this sample may be carry-over from other donors' samples.

The table lists this clone with many counts. This chain connects TRBV5-1 to TRBJ2-2; 10 bases are shared with TRBD2. This CDR3 is built from 17 residues. Germline CDR1 reads SGHRS; CDR2 reads YFSETQ. Trimming cost V 8 bases and J 3 bases; bases outside gene matches: 13. In DNA form, the CDR3 reads TGCGCCAGTCGGATGTTACGGACTAGCGGCCACACCGGGGAGCTGTTTTTT. Encoded protein: CASRMLRTSGHTGELFF.

This clone was seen many times. The V gene is TRBV7-9, the J gene TRBJ1-2; D call uncertain. The germline CDR1 and CDR2 sequences are SEHNR and FQNEAQ (reference sequence). Trimming shortened V by 2 bases and J by 11 bases, and 15 bases separated the two germline ends. The CDR3 consists of 13 residues. Here the CDR3 DNA reads TGTGCCAGCAGCTTATTGGCTCTCGCTGGGTACACCTTC. It translates to CASSLLALAGYTF.

This clone has more than one count but fewer than ten. The genes are TRBV6-1 and TRBJ1-1; maybe TRBD1 (5 bases). Germline V gives CDR1 MNHNS, CDR2 SASEGT. Trimming shortened V by 5 bases and J by 1 base, and 8 bases separated the two germline ends. The CDR3 sequence is 13 residues long. The CDR3 spells CASSPQGNTEAFF. The CDR3 DNA sequence: TGTGCCAGCAGTCCCCAGGGGAACACTGAAGCTTTCTTT.

The V and J genes are TRBV20-1 and TRBJ1-5; a possible D gene is TRBD1 (5 bases). Per germline, CDR1 DFQATT and CDR2 SNEGSKA (reference sequence). The V gene lost 2 bases and the J gene lost 7 bases, with 18 bases spanning the gap. There are 15 residues in the CDR3. This chain's CDR3 is CSARKGIGWKQPQHF. CDR3 DNA: TGCAGTGCTAGAAAGGGGATAGGGTGGAAGCAGCCCCAGCATTTT.

The rearrangement joins TRBV11-2 to TRBJ2-7, with D perhaps matching TRBD2 (5 bases). The CDR3 runs to 15 residues. V was trimmed by 1 base and J by 3 bases, leaving 13 bases between them. In germline, CDR1 is SGHAT, CDR2 FQNNGV. The CDR3 nucleotides read TGTGCCAGCAGCTTAGCAGGTCCGGACTTCTACGAGCAGTACTTC. Translating gives CASSLAGPDFYEQYF.

This clone occurred many times. This chain uses TRBV29-1 with TRBJ1-1, with D unclear. The ends were cut back, 6 bases at V and 7 bases at J, with 12 bases in the middle. The CDR3 runs 11 residues. Germline V gives CDR1 SQVTM, CDR2 ANQGSEA. This CDR3 is CSVIPGFEAFF. In DNA form, the CDR3 reads TGCAGCGTCATACCGGGTTTTGAAGCTTTCTTT. Complete variable domain (other parts from reference TRBV29-1 and TRBJ1-1): SAVISQKPSRDICQRGTSLTIQCQVDSQVTMMFWYRQQPGQSLTLIATANQGSEATYESGFVIDKFPISRPNLTFSTLTVSNMSPEDSSIYLCSVIPGFEAFFGQGTRLTVV.

The chain carries TRBV20-1 and TRBJ2-3, with D possibly matching TRBD2 (6 bases). Trimming left V 8 bases short and J 2 bases short, with 17 bases between. The length of the CDR3 is 14 residues. The germline V gene has CDR1 DFQATT and CDR2 SNEGSKA (reference sequence). This CDR3 is CSSAQGLHTDTQYF. The CDR3 DNA sequence: TGCAGTTCAGCTCAGGGACTTCACACAGATACGCAGTATTTT.

The chain links TRBV18 to TRBJ1-6; D call uncertain. The CDR3 is 16 amino acids. Trimming removed 2 bases from V and 3 bases from J, with 11 bases in between. From germline, CDR1 is KGHSH and CDR2 LQKENI. CDR3 sequence (DNA): TGTGCCAGCTCACCATTAACAGCGGGCTATAATTCACCCCTCCACTTT. Translated: CASSPLTAGYNSPLHF.

This chain uses TRBV7-6 with TRBJ2-2; 9 positions agree with TRBD1. This CDR3 region has 15 residues. Losses at the gene ends were 5 bases for V and 9 bases for J; bases not matched to a gene: 10. Per the germline V gene, CDR1 is SGHVS and CDR2 is FNYEAQ. The CDR3 DNA follows: TGTGCCAGCAGCGCCGGGACAGGGTGCCCCTGGGAGCTGTTTTTT. Amino acid sequence: CASSAGTGCPWELFF.

This clone was counted at least ten times. The chain employs TRBV16 and TRBJ1-4; possibly TRBD1 for D (5 bases). The CDR3 spans 15 residues. Trimming removed 3 bases from V and 7 bases from J, with 15 bases in between. Germline-derived CDR1 and CDR2 are KGHSY and FQNENV. CDR3 sequence reads: CASSHRAHDGEKLFF. The CDR3 DNA is TGTGCCAGCAGCCACAGGGCACACGACGGTGAAAAACTGTTTTTT.

This clone has at least ten counts. The chain joins TRBV19 to TRBJ1-6; 9 bases agree with TRBD1. Germline CDR1 reads LNHDA; CDR2 reads SQIVND (reference sequence). With 5 bases clipped from V and 6 bases from J, the junction kept 5 bases outside the gene matches. The CDR3 consists of 15 residues. CDR3 DNA sequence: TGTGCCAGTAGTCCCGACAGGGGGACTAATTCACCCCTCCACTTT. Its protein product is CASSPDRGTNSPLHF.

This sequence joins TRBV6-2 or TRBV6-3 and TRBJ2-1, with 13 bases that match TRBD2. The CDR3 contains 16 residues. The trim removed 6 bases at V and 7 bases at J, leaving 9 bases unmatched. CDR1 is MNHEY and CDR2 is SVGEGT in the germline V gene. Here the CDR3 reads CASRDIGTSGENEQFF. The CDR3 DNA reads as TGTGCCAGCAGAGATATAGGGACTAGCGGGGAGAATGAGCAGTTCTTC.